This is a list of T cell receptor beta chains from one sample in a study of beta chain features in type 1 diabetes. TCRdb keeps only in-frame clones here, not all; method: immunoSEQ multiplex PCR. The sample includes 970,000 or so clones, roughly a sixth of them seen just once. The source material was naive CD4+ T cells from blood. These receptors were obtained from a woman between 18 and 29 years old in good health. Both conserved end residues are trimmed from each CDR3. Fields, in order: V gene, CDR3 protein.

>TRBV5-1
ASSLGAMSYEQY
>TRBV6-5
ASQQSYEQY
>TRBV6-6
ASLGQLNYEQY
>TRBV2
ATKAATSGWAKNIQY
>TRBV9
ASSVFSESAQY
>TRBV10-3
AISDEDPSYEQY
>TRBV15
ATSRGGLALTSTDTQY
>TRBV2
ASSISTDQPQH
>TRBV28
ASSLSGGRKTQY
>TRBV5-1
ASSLGIDGRLETQY
>TRBV5-1
ASSGSNVYGYT
>TRBV14
ASSQVETQY
>TRBV6-6
ASSWSTGTGTEAF
>TRBV28
ASSSGLAGGDEQY
>TRBV27
ASSREGLAAYNEQF
>TRBV14
ASSQDEGLAGTPYNEQF
>TRBV20-1
SVAGLYEQY
>TRBV7-3
ASSLGTSSYNEQF
>TRBV28
ASSWEQGGTTSKEKLF
>TRBV2
ASSSTEYQETQY
>TRBV28
ASSLGGRMTEAF
>TRBV14
ASSPPPGQYNEQF
>TRBV19
ASSIGEGPFRPSVEQF
>TRBV13
ASSSRRGGNTIY
>TRBV25-1
ASSVGTSLVEKLF
>TRBV18
ASSPNEVRGLTEAF
>TRBV20-1
SAGRRAF
>TRBV7-3
ASSSGQGVYNEQF
>TRBV28
ASGDRALLFPVEQY